This record looks at one T cell receptor beta chain sequence and its context. Germline V gene sequence: CDR1 MNHNS, CDR2 SASEGT. CDR3 size: 17 residues. Germline trimming cut 2 bases from V and 2 bases from J; bases unmatched to any gene: 11. The sample belongs to a study of control samples from healthy donors and cancer patients. Some clones are missing from TCRdb's copy, which holds only in-frame ones; the method was immunoSEQ multiplex PCR. The sample contains some 76,000 clones, around 90% of which appear only once. The source material was PBMCs. This sequence originates from a woman between 45 and 65 years old with colorectal cancer. The V gene is TRBV6-1, the J gene TRBJ2-5; 7 nucleotides line up with TRBD1. CDR3 protein: CASSERIPLQGQETQYF. CDR3 nucleotides: TGTGCCAGCAGTGAAAGAATCCCTCTACAGGGGCAAGAGACCCAGTACTTC.